This record covers a single T cell receptor beta chain. Its antigen remains unidentified. The method was immunoSEQ multiplex PCR; TCRdb's version includes in-frame clones alone and lacks a portion of them. The data show tens of thousands of clones, 70% to 85% seen once. The source of the sample is a study of OX40 agonist ivuxolimab in advanced cancers. Background on the study: Ivuxolimab, an antibody acting as an agonist of OX40 (CD134), was used to treat patients. Males comprised 82.7% of the group, whose mean age was about 61 years (range roughly 23 to 80).

Looked up from germline, CDR1 is MDHEN and CDR2 is SYDVKM. Trimming cost V 8 bases and J 0 bases, with 12 bases left between them. CDR3 length: 14 residues. Points from the study as a whole: Some of the nonresponding patients also showed low levels of normalized T-cell clonal expansion.

The sequence was collected from an adult with an advanced solid tumor such as melanoma, head and neck, liver or kidney cancer. Here the sequenced sample was CD4+ or CD8+ T cells sorted from blood, taken in a trial of the OX40 agonist ivuxolimab. The chain joins TRBV28 to TRBJ2-3, with a weak D call TRBD2 (6 bases). The CDR3 sequence: CASDVGRSTDTQYF. CDR3 in DNA: TGTGCCAGCGATGTTGGGAGGAGCACAGATACGCAGTATTTT.